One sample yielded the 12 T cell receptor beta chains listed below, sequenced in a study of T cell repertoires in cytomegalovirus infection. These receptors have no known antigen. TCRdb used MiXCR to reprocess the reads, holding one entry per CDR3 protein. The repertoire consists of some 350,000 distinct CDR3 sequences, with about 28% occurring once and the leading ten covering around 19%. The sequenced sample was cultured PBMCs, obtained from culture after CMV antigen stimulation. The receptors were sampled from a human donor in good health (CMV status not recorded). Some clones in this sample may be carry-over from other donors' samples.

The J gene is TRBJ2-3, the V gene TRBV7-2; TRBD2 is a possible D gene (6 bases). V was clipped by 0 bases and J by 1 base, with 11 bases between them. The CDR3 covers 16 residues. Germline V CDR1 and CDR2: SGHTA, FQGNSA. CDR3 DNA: TGTGCCAGCAGCTTAGCGGGAGGCAGGGGCACAGATACGCAGTATTTT. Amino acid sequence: CASSLAGGRGTDTQYF.

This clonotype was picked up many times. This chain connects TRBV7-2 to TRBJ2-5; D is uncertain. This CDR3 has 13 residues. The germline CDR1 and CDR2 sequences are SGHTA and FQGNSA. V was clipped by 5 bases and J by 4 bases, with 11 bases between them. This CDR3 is CASSRVFLETQYF. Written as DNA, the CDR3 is TGTGCCAGCAGCCGTGTGTTTTTAGAGACCCAGTACTTC.

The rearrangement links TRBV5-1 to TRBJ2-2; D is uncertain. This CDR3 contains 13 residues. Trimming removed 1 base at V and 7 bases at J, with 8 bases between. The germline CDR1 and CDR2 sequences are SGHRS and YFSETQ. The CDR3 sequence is CASSLRASGELFF. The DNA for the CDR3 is TGCGCCAGCAGCTTGCGGGCGAGCGGGGAGCTGTTTTTT. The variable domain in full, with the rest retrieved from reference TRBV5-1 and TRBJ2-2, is KAGVTQTPRYLIKTRGQQVTLSCSPISGHRSVSWYQQTPGQGLQFLFEYFSETQRNKGNFPGRFSGRQFSNSRSEMNVSTLELGDSALYLCASSLRASGELFFGEGSRLTVL.

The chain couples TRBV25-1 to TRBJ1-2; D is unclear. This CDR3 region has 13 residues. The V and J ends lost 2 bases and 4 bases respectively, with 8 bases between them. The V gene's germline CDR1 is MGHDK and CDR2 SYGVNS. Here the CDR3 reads CASSERLLYGYTF. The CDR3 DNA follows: TGTGCCAGCAGTGAACGGCTGCTCTATGGCTACACCTTC.

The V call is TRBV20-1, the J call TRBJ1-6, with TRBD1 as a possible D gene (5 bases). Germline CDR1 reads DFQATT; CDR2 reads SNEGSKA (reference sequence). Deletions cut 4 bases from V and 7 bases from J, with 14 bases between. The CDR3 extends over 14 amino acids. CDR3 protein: CSAISGTENSPLHF. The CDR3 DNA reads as TGCAGTGCTATTTCCGGGACTGAAAATTCACCCCTCCACTTT.

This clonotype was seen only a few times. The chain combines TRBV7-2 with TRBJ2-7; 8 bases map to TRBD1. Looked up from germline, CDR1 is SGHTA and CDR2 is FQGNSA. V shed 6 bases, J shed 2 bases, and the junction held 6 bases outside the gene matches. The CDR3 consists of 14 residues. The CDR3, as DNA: TGTGCCAGCAGTTCCGCAGGGGGCCCCTACGAGCAGTACTTC. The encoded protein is CASSSAGGPYEQYF.

In nucleotides, the CDR3 is TGCAGCGTTGAATCCGGGACTAGCGGGGGGGGCTTTGGGCAGTTCTTC. It specifies CSVESGTSGGGFGQFF. The chain uses TRBV29-1 and TRBJ2-1; 16 bases agree with TRBD2. CDR1 is SQVTM, CDR2 ANQGSEA, per germline. Trimming at V came to 2 bases and at J to 12 bases, leaving 10 bases not matched to a gene. This CDR3 region has 16 residues.

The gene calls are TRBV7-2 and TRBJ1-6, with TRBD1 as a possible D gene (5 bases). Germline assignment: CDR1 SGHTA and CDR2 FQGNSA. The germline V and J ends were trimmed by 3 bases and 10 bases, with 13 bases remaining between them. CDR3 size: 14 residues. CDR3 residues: CASSFFQGSSPLHF. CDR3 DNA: TGTGCCAGCAGCTTTTTTCAGGGTTCATCACCCCTCCACTTT.

The CDR3 region is CASIGPGTGDNQPQHF. DNA of the CDR3: TGTGCCAGCATCGGCCCCGGGACAGGGGACAATCAGCCCCAGCATTTT. The chain uses TRBV6-4 and TRBJ1-5; 10 bases map to TRBD1. Germline values: CDR1 MRHNA, CDR2 SNTAGT. This CDR3 spans 16 amino acids. J lost 3 bases, V lost 7 bases, and 9 bases had no gene match.

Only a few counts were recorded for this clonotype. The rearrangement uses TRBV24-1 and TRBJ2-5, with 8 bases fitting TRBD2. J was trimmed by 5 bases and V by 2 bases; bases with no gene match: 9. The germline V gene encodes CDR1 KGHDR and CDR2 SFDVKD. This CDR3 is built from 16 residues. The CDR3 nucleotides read TGTGCCACCAGTGATTACGGGGGGGGTCGGGAGGAGACCCAGTACTTC. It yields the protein CATSDYGGGREETQYF.

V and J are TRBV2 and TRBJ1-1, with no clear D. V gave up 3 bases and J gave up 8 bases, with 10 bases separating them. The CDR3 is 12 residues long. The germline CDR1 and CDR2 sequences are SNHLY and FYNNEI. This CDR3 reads CASSDRQLEAFF. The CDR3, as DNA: TGTGCCAGCAGTGATCGGCAGTTGGAAGCTTTCTTT.

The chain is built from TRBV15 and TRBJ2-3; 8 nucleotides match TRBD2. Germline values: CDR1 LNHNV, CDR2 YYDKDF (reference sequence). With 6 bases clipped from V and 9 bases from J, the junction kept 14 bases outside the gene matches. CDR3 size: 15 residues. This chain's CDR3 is CATSGGGLGGETQYF. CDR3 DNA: TGTGCCACCAGTGGCGGGGGGCTCGGAGGAGAGACGCAGTATTTT.